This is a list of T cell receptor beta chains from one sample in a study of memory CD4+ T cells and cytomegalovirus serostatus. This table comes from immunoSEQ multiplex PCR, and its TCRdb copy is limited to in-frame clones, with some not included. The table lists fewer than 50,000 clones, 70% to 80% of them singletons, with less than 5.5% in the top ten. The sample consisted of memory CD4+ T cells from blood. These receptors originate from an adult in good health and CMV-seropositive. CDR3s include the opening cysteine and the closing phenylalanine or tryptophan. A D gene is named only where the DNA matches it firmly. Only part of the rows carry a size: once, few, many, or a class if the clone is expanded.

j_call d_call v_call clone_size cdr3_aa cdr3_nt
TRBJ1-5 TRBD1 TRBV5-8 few CASSLGPGTGVWQPQHF TGTGCCAGCAGCTTGGGCCCCGGGACAGGGGTTTGGCAGCCCCAGCATTTT
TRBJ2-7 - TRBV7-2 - CASSPTPNYEQYF TGTGCCAGCAGCCCAACACCGAATTACGAGCAGTACTTC
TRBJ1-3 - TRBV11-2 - CASSFGRNTGNTIYF TGTGCCAGCAGCTTTGGCAGGAACACTGGAAACACCATATATTTT
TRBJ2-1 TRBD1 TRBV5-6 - CASSPTGVNEQFF TGTGCCAGCAGCCCGACAGGGGTGAATGAGCAGTTCTTC
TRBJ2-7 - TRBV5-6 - CASSPGARRRTSYEQYF TGTGCCAGCAGCCCGGGGGCCCGTAGGCGTACTTCCTACGAGCAGTACTTC
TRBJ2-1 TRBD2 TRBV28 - CASSLWLAGGPNEQFF TGTGCCAGCAGTTTATGGCTAGCGGGAGGGCCAAATGAGCAGTTCTTC
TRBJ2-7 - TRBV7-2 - CASSFDRNYEQYF TGTGCCAGCAGCTTCGACAGGAATTACGAGCAGTACTTC
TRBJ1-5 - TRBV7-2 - CASSGQFNQPQHF TGTGCCAGCAGCGGACAGTTCAATCAGCCCCAGCATTTT
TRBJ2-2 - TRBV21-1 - CASINRGRRTGELFF TGTGCCAGCATCAACAGGGGGCGGAGAACCGGGGAGCTGTTTTTT
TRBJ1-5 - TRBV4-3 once CASSQDRMGDQPQHF TGCGCCAGCAGCCAAGATCGTATGGGGGATCAGCCCCAGCATTTT
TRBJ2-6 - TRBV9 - CASSPWDKSSSGANVLTF TGTGCCAGCAGCCCTTGGGACAAATCAAGCTCTGGGGCCAACGTCCTGACTTTC
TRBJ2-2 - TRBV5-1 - CASSLEWNTGELFF TGCGCCAGCAGCTTGGAATGGAACACCGGGGAGCTGTTTTTT
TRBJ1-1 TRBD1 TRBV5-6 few CASTLFGTDYVEAFF TGTGCCAGCACCCTCTTCGGGACAGATTATGTTGAAGCTTTCTTT
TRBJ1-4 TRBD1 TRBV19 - CATQDRGRAVANEKLFF TGTGCCACCCAGGACAGGGGGCGCGCGGTTGCTAATGAAAAACTGTTTTTT
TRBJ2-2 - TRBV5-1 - CASSSPNMNTGELFF TGCGCCAGCAGCTCACCAAATATGAACACCGGGGAGCTGTTTTTT
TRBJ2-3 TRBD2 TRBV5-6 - CASSLSSGTTAWADTQYF TGTGCCAGCAGCTTGAGTAGCGGGACAACCGCATGGGCAGATACGCAGTATTTT
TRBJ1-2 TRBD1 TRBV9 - CASSVGQGAGGYTF TGTGCCAGCAGCGTGGGACAGGGGGCGGGTGGCTACACCTTC
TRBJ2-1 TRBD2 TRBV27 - CASSFYGRGGADNEQFF TGTGCCAGCAGTTTTTATGGTCGGGGGGGGGCGGACAATGAGCAGTTCTTC
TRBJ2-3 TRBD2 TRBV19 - CASSTLAGDITDTQYF TGTGCCAGTAGTACCTTAGCGGGGGATATCACAGATACGCAGTATTTT
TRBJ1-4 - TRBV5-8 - CASSWTAAGEKLFF TGTGCCAGCAGCTGGACTGCTGCGGGAGAAAAACTGTTTTTT
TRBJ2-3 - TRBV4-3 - CASSQASGGLTDTQYF TGCGCCAGCAGCCAAGCCTCTGGGGGGCTCACAGATACGCAGTATTTT
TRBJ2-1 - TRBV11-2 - CASSLDRENEQFF TGTGCCAGCAGCTTAGACAGGGAAAATGAGCAGTTCTTC
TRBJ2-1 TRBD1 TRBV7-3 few CASSSTGVASYNEQFF TGTGCCAGCAGCTCCACAGGGGTGGCCTCCTACAATGAGCAGTTCTTC
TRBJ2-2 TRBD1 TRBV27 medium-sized CASRLQGSPNTGELFF TGTGCCAGCAGGTTACAGGGGTCCCCCAACACCGGGGAGCTGTTTTTT
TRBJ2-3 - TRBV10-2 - CASSDYPTASYTDTQYF TGCGCCAGCAGTGACTACCCGACAGCGTCGTACACAGATACGCAGTATTTT
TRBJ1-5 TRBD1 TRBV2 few CASRADRAGDQPQHF TGTGCCAGCAGGGCGGACAGGGCGGGGGATCAGCCCCAGCATTTT
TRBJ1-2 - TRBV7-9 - CASSPSRSSSHGYTF TGTGCCAGCAGCCCTTCTCGCAGCTCTTCGCATGGCTACACCTTC
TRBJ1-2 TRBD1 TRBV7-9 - CASSRGGTGDDGYTF TGTGCCAGCAGCCGAGGGGGGACAGGGGATGATGGCTACACCTTC
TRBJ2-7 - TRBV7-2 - CASSRDWSYEQYF TGTGCCAGCAGTCGGGACTGGTCCTACGAGCAGTACTTC
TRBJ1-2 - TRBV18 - CASSPDSYGYTF TGTGCCAGCTCACCAGACAGTTATGGCTACACCTTC
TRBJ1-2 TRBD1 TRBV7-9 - CASSPGGQGYDGYTF TGTGCCAGCAGCCCCGGGGGACAGGGATACGATGGCTACACCTTC
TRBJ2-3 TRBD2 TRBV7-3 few CASSPQAGGFGSDTQYF TGTGCCAGCAGTCCCCAGGCGGGGGGCTTTGGGTCAGATACGCAGTATTTT
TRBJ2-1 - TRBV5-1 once CASSLASWRDYNEQFF TGCGCCAGCAGCTTGGCTTCATGGCGGGACTACAATGAGCAGTTCTTC
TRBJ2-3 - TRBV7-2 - CASSLGLGSTDTQYF TGTGCCAGCAGCTTAGGATTGGGGAGCACAGATACGCAGTATTTT
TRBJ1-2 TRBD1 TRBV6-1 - CAISESRTGAAPGGYTF TGTGCCATCAGTGAGTCACGGACAGGGGCAGCCCCTGGAGGCTACACCTTC
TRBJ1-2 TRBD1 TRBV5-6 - CASSSDGGQVNYGYTF TGTGCCAGCAGCTCAGACGGGGGACAGGTAAACTATGGCTACACCTTC
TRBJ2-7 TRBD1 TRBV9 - CASRSGTGSREQYF TGTGCCAGCAGGTCCGGGACAGGGAGCCGCGAGCAGTACTTC
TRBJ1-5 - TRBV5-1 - CASSLMGSGQPQHF TGCGCCAGCAGCTTAATGGGATCCGGCCAGCCCCAGCATTTT
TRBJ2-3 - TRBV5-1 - CASSLMGAGADTQYF TGCGCCAGCAGCTTGATGGGGGCTGGAGCAGATACGCAGTATTTT
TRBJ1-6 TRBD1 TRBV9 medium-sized CASSVASQGAGSPLHF TGTGCCAGCAGCGTAGCTTCTCAGGGGGCTGGATCACCCCTCCACTTT
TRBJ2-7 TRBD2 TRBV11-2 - CASSLGLAGTYEQYF TGTGCCAGCAGCTTAGGACTAGCGGGAACCTACGAGCAGTACTTC
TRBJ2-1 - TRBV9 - CASSLTKETEQFF TGTGCCAGCAGCCTGACTAAGGAGACTGAGCAGTTCTTC
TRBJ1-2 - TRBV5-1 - CASSLEGVGGTNYGYTF TGCGCCAGCAGCTTGGAAGGGGTAGGGGGTACTAACTATGGCTACACCTTC
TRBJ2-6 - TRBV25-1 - CASRQESNVLTF TGTGCCAGCAGGCAGGAATCCAACGTCCTGACTTTC
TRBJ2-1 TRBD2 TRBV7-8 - CASSPWTRTYNEQFF TGTGCCAGCAGCCCATGGACTAGGACCTACAATGAGCAGTTCTTC
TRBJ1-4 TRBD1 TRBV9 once CASSAHRGQGGEKLFF TGTGCCAGCAGCGCCCACAGGGGGCAAGGAGGGGAAAAACTGTTTTTT
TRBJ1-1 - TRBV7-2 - CASSPEPVGEAFF TGTGCCAGCAGCCCAGAACCAGTGGGTGAAGCTTTCTTT
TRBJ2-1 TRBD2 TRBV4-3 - CASSPGGTRPYNEQFF TGCGCCAGCAGCCCTGGTGGGACTAGGCCCTACAATGAGCAGTTCTTC
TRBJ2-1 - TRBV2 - CASSRDTEQFF TGTGCCAGCAGCCGGGACACCGAGCAGTTCTTC
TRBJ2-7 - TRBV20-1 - CSARENYEQYF TGCAGTGCTAGAGAAAACTACGAGCAGTACTTC
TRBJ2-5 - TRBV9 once CASSAKKETQYF TGTGCCAGCAGCGCAAAAAAGGAGACCCAGTACTTC
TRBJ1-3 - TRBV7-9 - CASSSAVSGNTIYF TGTGCCAGCAGCTCGGCAGTCTCCGGAAACACCATATATTTT